This TCR beta chain derives from a study of T cells in localized non-small cell lung cancer. Findings of the study overall: T cell clonality was highest in uninvolved adjacent lung, above tumor. Longer overall survival accompanied higher blood T cell density. Adjacent lung had a median about 60 of the 100 largest tumor clones. As only one tumor region underwent sequencing, heterogeneity remains possible.

Germline V gene data show CDR1 as MNHEY and CDR2 as SMNVEV (reference sequence). The CDR3 runs to 13 residues. V shed 6 bases and J shed 1 base, with 7 bases lying between them. Details on this clone: The antigen is unknown.

The table came from immunoSEQ multiplex PCR; TCRdb's copy has only in-frame clones and leaves some out. The sample lists fewer than 35,000 clones, 94% occurring once. This TCR came from a woman aged 35 to 75 with stage I lung adenocarcinoma. Material: peripheral blood, obtained before any cancer treatment. The chain uses TRBV27 and TRBJ2-1; D gene ambiguous. The CDR3 coding sequence is TGTGCCAGCAGGCTACTTTCCTACAATGAGCAGTTCTTC. It yields the protein CASRLLSYNEQFF.